This T cell receptor beta chain was captured in a study of blood T cell repertoires in COVID-19. In the study overall: Acute-phase and convalescent COVID-19 samples originated in the United States, Italy and Spain. PBMCs, B-cell-depleted T cells, or T cells provided the cDNA or gDNA that made up the material.

Original processing notes: Scientists estimated how many nucleated cells there were by amplifying reference gene primers. Sequencing was performed with immunoSEQ multiplex PCR; in TCRdb, only in-frame clones are kept and a portion is missing. That table gives V, J and clone size, and the DNA gave D and trimming. The data show around 100,000 clones, around four fifths seen once. CDR3 size: 15 residues. CDR1 is LNHDA and CDR2 is SQIVND in the germline V gene (reference sequence). The V and J ends lost 4 bases and 6 bases, in that order; junction bases with no gene match: 6. The rearrangement uses TRBV19 and TRBJ2-1; 10 bases match TRBD1. The clonotype comes from a man in his fifties or sixties with active or convalescent COVID-19. The sample taken for sequencing was peripheral blood. The DNA of the CDR3 is TGTGCCAGTAGTAAAGACAGGGGGCTGGCCAATGAGCAGTTCTTC. Its translation is CASSKDRGLANEQFF.